These T cell receptor beta chains were read from a single sample in a study of T cell responses to AZD1222 COVID-19 vaccine. The table came from immunoSEQ multiplex PCR; TCRdb's copy has only in-frame clones and leaves some out. Of 110,000 or so clones listed, more than 70% were seen once; the top ten hold approximately 18%. Sequenced here: peripheral blood, sampled 28 days after the second AZD1222 dose. All receptors derive from an adult who received the AZD1222 COVID-19 vaccine. Each CDR3 is given with its conserved first and last residue. Each record gives: CDR3 protein, V gene, J gene, clone size. Size tells how often a clone was seen (once, few, many) or the class of an expanded clone, and some rows leave it out.

CDR3aa: CASSKVGLGRVIGELFF
v_gene: TRBV21-1
j_gene: TRBJ2-2
abundance: .

CDR3aa: CASNPMGTSTYEQYF
v_gene: TRBV5-1
j_gene: TRBJ2-7
abundance: once

CDR3aa: CASSGTSGGSINTGELFF
v_gene: TRBV7-6
j_gene: TRBJ2-2
abundance: few

CDR3aa: CASSPLGHPDTEAFF
v_gene: TRBV18
j_gene: TRBJ1-1
abundance: .

CDR3aa: CASSRPFSTPGQLSSGANVLTF
v_gene: TRBV19
j_gene: TRBJ2-6
abundance: .

CDR3aa: CASSRTGQYTDTQYF
v_gene: TRBV4-3
j_gene: TRBJ2-3
abundance: .

CDR3aa: CASSETGVGQPQHF
v_gene: TRBV6-1
j_gene: TRBJ1-5
abundance: .

CDR3aa: CASSSDRGDTIYF
v_gene: TRBV6-5
j_gene: TRBJ1-3
abundance: .

CDR3aa: CASSDRTSGRTGNEQFF
v_gene: TRBV6-1
j_gene: TRBJ2-1
abundance: .

CDR3aa: CASSLTSPAGEQYF
v_gene: TRBV27
j_gene: TRBJ2-7
abundance: .

CDR3aa: CASSLGTSSNQPQHF
v_gene: TRBV7-2
j_gene: TRBJ1-5
abundance: .

CDR3aa: CASSLALRDEQYF
v_gene: TRBV12-3/TRBV12-4
j_gene: TRBJ2-7
abundance: .

CDR3aa: CASSLVAGYSNQPQHF
v_gene: TRBV7-2
j_gene: TRBJ1-5
abundance: once

CDR3aa: CATALAGAYNEQFF
v_gene: TRBV24-1
j_gene: TRBJ2-1
abundance: .

CDR3aa: CASSLKGFVGMNTEAFF
v_gene: TRBV7-9
j_gene: TRBJ1-1
abundance: .

CDR3aa: CASSSAGTNTEAFF
v_gene: TRBV19
j_gene: TRBJ1-1
abundance: .

CDR3aa: CASSQSQGPNSPLHF
v_gene: TRBV2
j_gene: TRBJ1-6
abundance: .

CDR3aa: CASSPRPTEETQYF
v_gene: TRBV18
j_gene: TRBJ2-5
abundance: few

CDR3aa: CATMGGAGEQFF
v_gene: TRBV24-1
j_gene: TRBJ2-1
abundance: .

CDR3aa: CASSPPGAGYGYTF
v_gene: TRBV18
j_gene: TRBJ1-2
abundance: .

CDR3aa: CASSENREVAFF
v_gene: TRBV6-5
j_gene: TRBJ1-1
abundance: .

CDR3aa: CASSEIEPDYDEQYF
v_gene: TRBV2
j_gene: TRBJ2-7
abundance: .

CDR3aa: CASSPRDTQYF
v_gene: TRBV18
j_gene: TRBJ2-3
abundance: .

CDR3aa: CASSPYLDSANQPQHF
v_gene: TRBV27
j_gene: TRBJ1-5
abundance: .

CDR3aa: CASSQDPAGSGNTIYF
v_gene: TRBV14
j_gene: TRBJ1-3
abundance: .

CDR3aa: CASRPSPGELFF
v_gene: TRBV12-3/TRBV12-4
j_gene: TRBJ2-2
abundance: .

CDR3aa: CASSQDRGGSNTGELFF
v_gene: TRBV4-2
j_gene: TRBJ2-2
abundance: once

CDR3aa: CATSSSDSLFYGYTF
v_gene: TRBV24-1
j_gene: TRBJ1-2
abundance: .

CDR3aa: CSVDQGPGTDTQYF
v_gene: TRBV29-1
j_gene: TRBJ2-3
abundance: .

CDR3aa: CASVSRDGNTIYF
v_gene: TRBV6-5
j_gene: TRBJ1-3
abundance: once

CDR3aa: CASSKETVQYGYTF
v_gene: TRBV21-1
j_gene: TRBJ1-2
abundance: .

CDR3aa: CASRGTSGGRTDTQYF
v_gene: TRBV6-1
j_gene: TRBJ2-3
abundance: .

CDR3aa: CAITPGQGAPVTGELFF
v_gene: TRBV10-3
j_gene: TRBJ2-2
abundance: once

CDR3aa: CASSQDTNAGYGYTF
v_gene: TRBV4-3
j_gene: TRBJ1-2
abundance: .

CDR3aa: CASSLVQNNYGYTF
v_gene: TRBV7-2
j_gene: TRBJ1-2
abundance: .

CDR3aa: CAISDKGTDTEAFF
v_gene: TRBV10-3
j_gene: TRBJ1-1
abundance: .

CDR3aa: CSVKAGDPYNEQFF
v_gene: TRBV29-1
j_gene: TRBJ2-1
abundance: .

CDR3aa: CSADRGSTEAFF
v_gene: TRBV29-1
j_gene: TRBJ1-1
abundance: .

CDR3aa: CASSFYGRKNTGELFF
v_gene: TRBV28
j_gene: TRBJ2-2
abundance: .

CDR3aa: CASSHRGGAEWEKLFF
v_gene: TRBV3-1/TRBV3-2
j_gene: TRBJ1-4
abundance: .

CDR3aa: CASSLSLGFLTYNEQFF
v_gene: TRBV27
j_gene: TRBJ2-1
abundance: .

CDR3aa: CASSLLAGSPIYEQYF
v_gene: TRBV7-3
j_gene: TRBJ2-7
abundance: .

CDR3aa: CASSILQQNYYGYTF
v_gene: TRBV5-6
j_gene: TRBJ1-2
abundance: .

CDR3aa: CASSLGSGDQETQYF
v_gene: TRBV5-1
j_gene: TRBJ2-5
abundance: .

CDR3aa: CSASGVSERNTEAFF
v_gene: TRBV20-1
j_gene: TRBJ1-1
abundance: once

CDR3aa: CASSVGGGNTEAFF
v_gene: TRBV2
j_gene: TRBJ1-1
abundance: .